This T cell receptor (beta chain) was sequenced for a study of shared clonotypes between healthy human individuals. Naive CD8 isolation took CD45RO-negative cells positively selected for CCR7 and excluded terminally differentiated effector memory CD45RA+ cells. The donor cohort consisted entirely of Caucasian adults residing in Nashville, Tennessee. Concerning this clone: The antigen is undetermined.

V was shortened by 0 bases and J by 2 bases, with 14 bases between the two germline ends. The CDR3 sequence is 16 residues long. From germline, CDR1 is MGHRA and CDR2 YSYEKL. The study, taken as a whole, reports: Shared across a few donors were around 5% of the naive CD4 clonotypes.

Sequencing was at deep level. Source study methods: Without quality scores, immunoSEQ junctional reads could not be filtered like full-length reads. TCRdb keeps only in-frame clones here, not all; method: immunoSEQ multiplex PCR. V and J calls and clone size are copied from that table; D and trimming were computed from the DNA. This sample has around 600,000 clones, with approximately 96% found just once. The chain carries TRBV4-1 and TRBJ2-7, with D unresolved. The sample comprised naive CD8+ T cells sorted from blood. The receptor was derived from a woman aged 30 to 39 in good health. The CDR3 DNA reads TGCGCCAGCAGCCAAGATACGGCCCCGATAACCTACGAGCAGTACTTC. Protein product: CASSQDTAPITYEQYF.